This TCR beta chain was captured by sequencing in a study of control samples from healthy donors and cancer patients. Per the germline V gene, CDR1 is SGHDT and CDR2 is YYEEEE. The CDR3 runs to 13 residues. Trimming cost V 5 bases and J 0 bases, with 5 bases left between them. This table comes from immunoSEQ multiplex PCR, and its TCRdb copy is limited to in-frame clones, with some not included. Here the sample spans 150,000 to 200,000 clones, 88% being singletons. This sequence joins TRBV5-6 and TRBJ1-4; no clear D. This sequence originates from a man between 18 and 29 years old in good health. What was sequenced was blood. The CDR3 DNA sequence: TGTGCCAGCAGGGAAGCAACTAATGAAAAACTGTTTTTT. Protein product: CASREATNEKLFF.